The rows below give T cell receptor beta chains drawn from one sample of a study of human T cells and chemical hapten exposure. TCRdb re-derived calls from the RACE reads in MiXCR, one entry per CDR3 protein. Of more than 70,000 distinct CDR3 sequences in the sample, roughly a tenth were seen once. The sample consisted of whole blood, taken in connection with sensitization to the hapten diphenylcyclopropenone (DPC). These TCRs come from a woman aged 30 to 39 with alopecia areata. Some clones in this sample may be carry-over from other donors' samples. The CDR3 runs from the conserved cysteine through the conserved F or W. D genes are given only for firm matches. Clone sizes are given selectively: once, few, many, or a class where the clone is expanded.

V	D	J	size	DNA	CDR3
TRBV20-1	TRBD2	TRBJ2-7	many	TGCAGTGCTAAGGGACTAGCGGATTACGAGCAGTACTTC	CSAKGLADYEQYF
TRBV11-3	TRBD2	TRBJ2-2	many	TGTGCCAGCAGCTTAGGGCTAGCGGGCGCCGGGGAGCTGTTTTTT	CASSLGLAGAGELFF
TRBV6-2/TRBV6-3	TRBD1	TRBJ2-3	many	TGTGCCAGCAGCGCCTGGGACAGGGTCCGCACAGATACGCAGTATTTT	CASSAWDRVRTDTQYF
TRBV28	.	TRBJ1-5	many	TGTGCCAGCAGTTTACCAGGGGGCAATCAGCCCCAGCATTTT	CASSLPGGNQPQHF
TRBV2	.	TRBJ1-1	.	TGTGCCAGCAGTGCCGGCCGACAGCCCACTGAAGCTTTCTTT	CASSAGRQPTEAFF
TRBV29-1	.	TRBJ1-1	many	TGCAGCGTTGAAGAGGGTAACACTGAAGCTTTCTTT	CSVEEGNTEAFF
TRBV14	.	TRBJ1-4	many	TGTGCCAGCAGCCTTCGTTTGAATGAAAAACTGTTTTTT	CASSLRLNEKLFF
TRBV2	.	TRBJ2-3	few	TGTGCCAGCAGTCGCCCATTAACGGATACGCAGTATTTT	CASSRPLTDTQYF
TRBV14	TRBD2	TRBJ2-1	many	TGTGCCAGCAGCCGAACCTCTAGCGGGGCTCACAATGAGCAGTTCTTC	CASSRTSSGAHNEQFF
TRBV6-2/TRBV6-3	.	TRBJ2-3	many	TGTGCCAGCAGTGGGACCCCGGAGGGCTCACACACAGATACGCAGTATTTT	CASSGTPEGSHTDTQYF
TRBV10-3	.	TRBJ2-3	few	TGTGCCATCAGTGACCCTGGGCGGGGCACAGATACGCAGTATTTT	CAISDPGRGTDTQYF
TRBV6-2/TRBV6-3	TRBD1	TRBJ1-2	many	TGTGCCAGCAGTTACTGGGGACAGGGGGCGCGCCGTGAGGGCTACACCTTC	CASSYWGQGARREGYTF
TRBV3-1	.	TRBJ2-1	.	TGTGCCAGCAGCCAGTTCTCTGTTGTGCAGTTCTTC	CASSQFSVVQFF
TRBV30	.	TRBJ1-6	many	TGTGCCTGGACCCGTTTAGGGGAAAATAATTCACCCCTCCACTTT	CAWTRLGENNSPLHF
TRBV12-3/TRBV12-4	.	TRBJ1-1	many	TGTGCCAGCAGTTTTTCAGGGAACACTGAAGCTTTCTTT	CASSFSGNTEAFF
TRBV3-1	TRBD2	TRBJ2-1	few	TGTGCCAGCAGCCACAGTCGGAGCGGGAGTGTCGATGAGCAGTTCTTC	CASSHSRSGSVDEQFF
TRBV20-1	.	TRBJ1-2	many	TGCAGTGCGGATCAAACAGCGACGAACTATGGCTACACCTTC	CSADQTATNYGYTF
TRBV7-2	.	TRBJ2-3	many	TGTGCCAGCAGCTTAGGTGTCAGGGGGGGCACAGATACGCAGTATTTT	CASSLGVRGGTDTQYF
TRBV5-1	TRBD1	TRBJ2-6	many	TGCGCCAGCAGCCACACGACAGGGCTTAACGTCCTGACTTTC	CASSHTTGLNVLTF
TRBV19	TRBD1	TRBJ2-5	few	TGTGCCAGTAGCCGGATTACAGGGGGCTTCGAGACCCAGTACTTC	CASSRITGGFETQYF
TRBV25-1	.	TRBJ1-4	many	TGTGCCAGTCAGCAGAAAAATGAAAAACTGTTTTTT	CASQQKNEKLFF
TRBV3-1	TRBD2	TRBJ2-5	.	TGTGCCAGCAGCCAAGGAAGCGGGGAGGTCGGGACCCAGTACTTC	CASSQGSGEVGTQYF
TRBV18	.	TRBJ2-6	.	TGTGCCAGCTCACCGGGGGCCCTCTCTGGGGCCAACGTCCTGACTTTC	CASSPGALSGANVLTF
TRBV20-1	.	TRBJ2-1	many	TGCAGTGCTAGAGATCTGTTGACTAGCAATGAGCAGTTCTTC	CSARDLLTSNEQFF
TRBV20-1	TRBD1	TRBJ2-2	many	TGCAGTGCTCGTCCCGGGACAGGGGCCGGGGAGCTGTTTTTT	CSARPGTGAGELFF
TRBV10-3	.	TRBJ2-7	many	TGTGCCATCACTAAGGGGAGCGGGGAGCAGTACTTC	CAITKGSGEQYF
TRBV30	TRBD1	TRBJ1-1	many	TGTGCCTGGAGTGTACCATTGACAGGGAGTACTGAAGCTTTCTTT	CAWSVPLTGSTEAFF
TRBV6-1	.	TRBJ2-5	many	TGTGCCAGCAGTGAATCGCCGCGAAGACAAGAGACCCAGTACTTC	CASSESPRRQETQYF
TRBV7-9	.	TRBJ2-3	many	TGTGCCAGCAGCTTTCCACTAGACGGAGGCACAGATACGCAGTATTTT	CASSFPLDGGTDTQYF
TRBV29-1	.	TRBJ1-3	few	TGCAGCGTCGCTCCACAGGGCTCTGGAAACACCATATATTTT	CSVAPQGSGNTIYF
TRBV7-9	.	TRBJ1-4	.	TGTGCCAGCAGCCCACGGCCCCGAGCCCAGGATGAAAAACTGTTTTTT	CASSPRPRAQDEKLFF
TRBV30	TRBD1	TRBJ2-7	few	TGTGCCTGGAGCGTCGGACAGGGAGCCTACGAGCAGTACTTC	CAWSVGQGAYEQYF
TRBV20-1	.	TRBJ2-7	.	TGCAGTGCTAGAGATCCCGGGAGATACGAGCAGTACTTC	CSARDPGRYEQYF